This T cell receptor beta chain comes out of a study of blood T cell repertoires in COVID-19. Study at large: The United States, Italy and Spain supplied acute and convalescent COVID-19 samples. PBMCs, B-cell-depleted T cells, or T cells provided the cDNA or gDNA that made up the material.

V lost 3 bases to trimming and J lost 0 bases, with 18 bases between them. Germline V gene data show CDR1 as MNHEY and CDR2 as SVGEGT. The CDR3 consists of 18 residues. Original data processing: By means of reference gene primer amplification, nucleated cell counts were estimated. Clones were sequenced by immunoSEQ multiplex PCR, and TCRdb holds only the in-frame ones, with some missing. The V and J calls and the clone size are those of that table, but D and trimming were determined from the DNA. The repertoire holds about 34,000 clones, roughly 92% seen once, with more than 4.5% in the top ten. Sequenced material: peripheral blood. The sequence was collected from a human donor in a cohort sampled during active COVID-19. V gene TRBV6-2 or TRBV6-3 combines with J gene TRBJ1-5; D is undetermined. The CDR3 DNA reads as TGTGCCAGCAGTTATCGGTTCAAAGCCGAATATAGCAATCAGCCCCAGCATTTT. It yields the protein CASSYRFKAEYSNQPQHF.